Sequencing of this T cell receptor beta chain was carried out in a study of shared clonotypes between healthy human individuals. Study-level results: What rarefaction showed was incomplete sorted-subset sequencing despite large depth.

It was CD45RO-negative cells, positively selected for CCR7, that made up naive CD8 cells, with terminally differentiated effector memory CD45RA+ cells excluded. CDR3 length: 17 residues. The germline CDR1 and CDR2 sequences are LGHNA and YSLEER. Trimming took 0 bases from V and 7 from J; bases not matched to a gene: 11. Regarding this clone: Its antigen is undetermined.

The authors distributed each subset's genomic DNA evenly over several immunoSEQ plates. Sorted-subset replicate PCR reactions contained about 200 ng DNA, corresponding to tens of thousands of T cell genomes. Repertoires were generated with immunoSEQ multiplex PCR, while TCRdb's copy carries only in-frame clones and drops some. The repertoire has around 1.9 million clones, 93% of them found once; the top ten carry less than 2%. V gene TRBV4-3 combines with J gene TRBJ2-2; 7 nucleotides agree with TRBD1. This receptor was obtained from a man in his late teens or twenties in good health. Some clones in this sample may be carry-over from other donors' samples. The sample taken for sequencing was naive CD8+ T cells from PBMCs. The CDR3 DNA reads TGCGCCAGCAGCCAAGATATCGAGACAGGGCTTAACGGGGAGCTGTTTTTT. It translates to CASSQDIETGLNGELFF.